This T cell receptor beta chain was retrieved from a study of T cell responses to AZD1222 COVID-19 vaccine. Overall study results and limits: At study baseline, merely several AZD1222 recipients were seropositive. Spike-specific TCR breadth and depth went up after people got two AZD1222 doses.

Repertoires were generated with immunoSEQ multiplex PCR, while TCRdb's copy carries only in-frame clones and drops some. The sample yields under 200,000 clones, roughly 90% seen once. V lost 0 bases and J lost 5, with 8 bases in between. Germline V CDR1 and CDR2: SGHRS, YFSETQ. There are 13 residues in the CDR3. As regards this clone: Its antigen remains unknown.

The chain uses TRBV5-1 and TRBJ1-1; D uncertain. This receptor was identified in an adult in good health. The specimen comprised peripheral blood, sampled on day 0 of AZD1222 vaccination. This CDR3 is CASSLEAETEAFF. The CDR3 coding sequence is TGCGCCAGCAGCTTGGAGGCTGAAACTGAAGCTTTCTTT. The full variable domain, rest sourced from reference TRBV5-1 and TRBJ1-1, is KAGVTQTPRYLIKTRGQQVTLSCSPISGHRSVSWYQQTPGQGLQFLFEYFSETQRNKGNFPGRFSGRQFSNSRSEMNVSTLELGDSALYLCASSLEAETEAFFGQGTRLTVV.